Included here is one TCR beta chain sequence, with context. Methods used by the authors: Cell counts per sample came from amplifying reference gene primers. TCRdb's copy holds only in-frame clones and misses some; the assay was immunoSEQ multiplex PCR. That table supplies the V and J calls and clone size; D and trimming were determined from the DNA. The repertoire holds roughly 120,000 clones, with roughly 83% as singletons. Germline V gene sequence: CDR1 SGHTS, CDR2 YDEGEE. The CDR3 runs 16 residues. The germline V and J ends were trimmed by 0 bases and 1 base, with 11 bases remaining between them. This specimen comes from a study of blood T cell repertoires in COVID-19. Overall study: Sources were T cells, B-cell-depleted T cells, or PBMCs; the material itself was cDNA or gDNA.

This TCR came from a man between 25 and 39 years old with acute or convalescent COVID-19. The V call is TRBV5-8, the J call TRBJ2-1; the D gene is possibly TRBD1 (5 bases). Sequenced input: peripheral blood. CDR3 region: CASSLVTAPSYNEQFF. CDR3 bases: TGTGCCAGCAGCTTGGTGACAGCCCCTTCCTACAATGAGCAGTTCTTC.